Each of the 6 T cell receptor beta chains below was sequenced from the same sample in a study of cytomegalovirus exposure and HLA in healthy donors. With 60 Vbeta and 13 Jbeta primers, the PCR was carried out. Repertoires were generated with immunoSEQ multiplex PCR, while TCRdb's copy carries only in-frame clones and drops some. The sample records 270,000 or so clones, about nine tenths being singletons. The sequenced sample was PBMCs. The origin of the receptors is a girl aged 2 to 10 in good health and CMV-seronegative.

Written as DNA, the CDR3 is TGTGCCAGCAGTTACTCGCCAGGGGCAACTAATGAAAAACTGTTTTTT. It specifies CASSYSPGATNEKLFF. The chain uses TRBV6-5 and TRBJ1-4; possibly TRBD1 for D (6 bases). This CDR3 spans 16 amino acids. Per the germline V gene, CDR1 is MNHEY and CDR2 is SVGAGI. The V end was cut by 0 bases, the J end by 0 bases, with 8 bases between.

The V gene is TRBV4-1, the J gene TRBJ2-5; TRBD2 agrees at 8 bases. The CDR3 has 15 residues. The germline V gene has CDR1 MGHRA and CDR2 YSYEKL. The J segment lost 3 bases and the V segment lost 1 base, leaving 4 bases of the junction unmatched. This chain's CDR3 is CASSQASGWEETQYF. In DNA, the CDR3 is TGCGCCAGCAGCCAAGCTAGCGGGTGGGAAGAGACCCAGTACTTC.

V usage is TRBV7-2 and J usage is TRBJ1-2; 7 bases line up with TRBD1. V shed 7 bases, J shed 5 bases, and the junction held 10 bases outside the gene matches. In germline, CDR1 is SGHTA, CDR2 FQGNSA. This CDR3 spans 14 amino acids. CDR3 bases: TGTGCCAGCACCGCCAGGGGGAGTGGGTATGGCTACACCTTC. It is translated as CASTARGSGYGYTF.

The genes are TRBV6-1 and TRBJ2-1; 9 bases match TRBD2. The CDR3 is 16 amino acids. With V trimmed by 4 bases and J by 0 bases, 4 bases remained unmatched. CDR1 and CDR2 (germline): MNHNS, SASEGT. In DNA form, the CDR3 reads TGTGCCAGCAGTGCCCCTAGCGGGATCTCCTACAATGAGCAGTTCTTC. This sequence encodes CASSAPSGISYNEQFF.

V gene TRBV7-9 combines with J gene TRBJ2-2; 11 nucleotides match TRBD2. The CDR3 loop spans 19 amino acids. CDR1 is SEHNR, CDR2 FQNEAQ, per germline (reference sequence). J gave up 3 bases and V 5 bases, and 14 bases lay outside the gene matches. This chain's CDR3 is CASSTSWTSGSGDTGELFF. Written as DNA, the CDR3 is TGTGCCAGCAGCACTAGTTGGACTAGCGGGTCCGGGGACACCGGGGAGCTGTTTTTT.

This clone was observed a single time. The chain carries TRBV14 and TRBJ1-2; the match to TRBD1 covers 7 bases. CDR3 length: 16 amino acids. Germline CDR1 reads SGHDN; CDR2 reads FVKESK. The V segment lost 0 bases and the J segment 0 bases; nucleotides outside the gene matches: 4. The CDR3 sequence: CASSQETGYSNYGYTF. CDR3 sequence (DNA): TGTGCCAGCAGCCAAGAGACAGGGTATTCTAACTATGGCTACACCTTC.